Listed below are T cell receptor beta chains from one sample, sequenced in a study of spatial heterogeneity in lung cancer. TCRdb re-called the 5' RACE reads with MiXCR, one entry per CDR3 protein. This sample has 90,000 to 95,000 distinct CDR3 sequences; about 12% occur once, and the top ten carry 35% to 45%. This sample comprised PBMCs, obtained at surgery. The origin of the receptors is a male donor with early-stage non-small cell lung cancer. Each CDR3 is given with its conserved first and last residue. The order of the fields is clone size, D gene, V gene, J gene, CDR3 protein, CDR3 DNA. D genes are given only for firm matches. Only part of the rows carry a size: once, few, many, or a class if the clone is expanded.

-	-	TRBV18	TRBJ1-3	CASSPPVAARNTIYF	TGTGCCAGCTCACCCCCGGTGGCCGCTAGAAACACCATATATTTT
-	-	TRBV14	TRBJ1-5	CASSHLGEDQPQHF	TGTGCCAGCAGCCACCTGGGGGAGGATCAGCCCCAGCATTTT
-	TRBD1	TRBV6-1	TRBJ2-7	CASSEPGQGAREQYF	TGTGCCAGCAGTGAGCCGGGACAGGGGGCTCGGGAGCAGTACTTC
few	-	TRBV7-2	TRBJ1-6	CASSLGRLGSPLHF	TGTGCCAGCAGCTTAGGACGGTTGGGTTCACCCCTCCACTTT
few	TRBD1	TRBV28	TRBJ2-7	CASTFMGTGGEEQYF	TGTGCCAGCACCTTCATGGGGACAGGGGGCGAGGAGCAGTACTTC
once	TRBD2	TRBV29-1	TRBJ2-1	CSVKGLAGGMEQFF	TGCAGCGTTAAGGGACTAGCGGGAGGGATGGAGCAGTTCTTC
many	TRBD1	TRBV5-1	TRBJ2-2	CASSLGTASSNTGELFF	TGCGCCAGCAGCCTAGGGACAGCCTCTTCGAACACCGGGGAGCTGTTTTTT
-	TRBD1	TRBV4-3	TRBJ2-7	CASSQEQGSYEQYF	TGCGCCAGCAGCCAAGAACAGGGGTCGTACGAGCAGTACTTC
-	TRBD1	TRBV28	TRBJ2-1	CASSLRPRGYNEQFF	TGTGCCAGCAGTTTGCGACCCAGGGGGTACAATGAGCAGTTCTTC
-	-	TRBV28	TRBJ2-1	CASSPMRGLRSYNEQFF	TGTGCCAGCAGTCCTATGCGGGGCCTTCGCTCCTACAATGAGCAGTTCTTC
few	-	TRBV28	TRBJ2-7	CASSPLGDLYEQYF	TGTGCCAGCAGTCCTCTGGGGGACCTCTACGAGCAGTACTTC
few	-	TRBV25-1	TRBJ2-5	CASSDPSTVQETQYF	TGTGCCAGCTCAGACCCCTCGACAGTCCAAGAGACCCAGTACTTC
-	-	TRBV5-1	TRBJ2-7	CASSILAGDSYEQYF	TGCGCCAGCAGCATCCTCGCCGGTGACTCCTACGAGCAGTACTTC
many	TRBD2	TRBV2	TRBJ2-1	CASRGLASYNEQFF	TGTGCCAGCAGGGGACTAGCCTCCTACAATGAGCAGTTCTTC
-	-	TRBV7-9	TRBJ1-2	CASSSETRTNGYTF	TGTGCCAGCAGCTCTGAGACCCGGACCAACGGCTACACCTTC
-	-	TRBV7-9	TRBJ1-2	CASSPRTVNYGYTF	TGTGCCAGCAGCCCTCGGACAGTTAACTATGGCTACACCTTC
few	TRBD2	TRBV6-1	TRBJ2-1	CASSVGLAGGSWFF	TGTGCCAGCAGCGTGGGACTAGCGGGGGGGTCGTGGTTCTTC
-	-	TRBV20-1	TRBJ1-5	CSARDIQGGQPQHF	TGCAGTGCTAGAGATATTCAGGGTGGTCAGCCCCAGCATTTT
-	-	TRBV5-1	TRBJ2-5	CASSLGQIKETQYF	TGCGCCAGCAGCTTGGGGCAGATTAAAGAGACCCAGTACTTC
many	TRBD2	TRBV6-5	TRBJ2-7	CASSFRLAGGLTEQYF	TGTGCCAGCAGTTTCCGACTAGCGGGGGGCCTTACGGAGCAGTACTTC
-	-	TRBV20-1	TRBJ1-5	CSATETSNQPQHF	TGCAGTGCGACGGAGACAAGCAATCAGCCCCAGCATTTT
-	TRBD2	TRBV7-3	TRBJ2-3	CVSSPGTSRVADTQYF	TGTGTCAGCAGCCCCGGGACTAGCCGTGTCGCAGATACGCAGTATTTT
many	TRBD2	TRBV9	TRBJ2-3	CASSVTAGYTDTQYF	TGTGCCAGCAGCGTAACAGCGGGGTACACAGATACGCAGTATTTT
-	-	TRBV5-1	TRBJ1-4	CASSFGGPNEKLFF	TGCGCCAGCAGCTTCGGGGGCCCTAATGAAAAACTGTTTTTT
-	TRBD2	TRBV5-1	TRBJ2-1	CASSLGSSGDLRGEQFF	TGCGCCAGCAGCTTGGGAAGTAGCGGGGACTTACGCGGTGAGCAGTTCTTC
-	-	TRBV20-1	TRBJ1-2	CSARTYAQGSYGYTF	TGCAGTGCTAGGACTTATGCCCAGGGAAGCTATGGCTACACCTTC
few	-	TRBV20-1	TRBJ1-1	CSARASQVRVFEAFF	TGCAGTGCTAGGGCTAGTCAGGTGAGGGTCTTTGAAGCTTTCTTT
-	-	TRBV5-4	TRBJ1-4	CASSLERGAGEKLFF	TGTGCCAGCAGCTTGGAACGGGGCGCGGGGGAAAAACTGTTTTTT
few	-	TRBV7-2	TRBJ2-7	CASSSSRDIDEQYF	TGTGCCAGCAGCTCGTCCCGGGACATTGACGAGCAGTACTTC
-	-	TRBV12-5	TRBJ2-1	CASGYRFDEQFF	TGTGCTAGTGGTTACAGGTTCGATGAGCAGTTCTTC
-	-	TRBV28	TRBJ2-2	CASSFRGAAGELFF	TGTGCCAGCAGTTTTCGGGGCGCAGCCGGGGAGCTGTTTTTT
many	-	TRBV7-3	TRBJ1-2	CASSLTGPGANYGYTF	TGTGCCAGCAGCTTAACAGGGCCAGGGGCTAACTATGGCTACACCTTC
-	TRBD2	TRBV7-9	TRBJ2-7	CASSPLAGIAYEQYF	TGTGCCAGCAGTCCCCTAGCGGGCATAGCCTACGAGCAGTACTTC
few	TRBD2	TRBV6-5	TRBJ2-7	CASSPRGSGSYEQYF	TGTGCCAGCAGCCCGCGGGGGTCGGGCTCCTACGAGCAGTACTTC
few	-	TRBV5-1	TRBJ2-6	CASNPGSGANVLTF	TGCGCCAGCAATCCAGGGTCTGGGGCCAACGTCCTGACTTTC
many	-	TRBV6-5	TRBJ1-5	CASSKNRNNQPQHF	TGTGCCAGCAGTAAAAACAGAAACAATCAGCCCCAGCATTTT
-	TRBD1	TRBV13	TRBJ2-1	CASSPSLGTGHNEQFF	TGTGCCAGCAGCCCGAGCCTGGGGACAGGGCACAATGAGCAGTTCTTC
few	-	TRBV5-6	TRBJ1-5	CASSLGVDNQPQHF	TGTGCCAGCAGCTTAGGTGTTGACAATCAGCCCCAGCATTTT
many	-	TRBV21-1	TRBJ1-1	CASSNSDRDNTEAFF	TGTGCCAGCAGCAATTCGGACAGGGACAACACTGAAGCTTTCTTT
-	TRBD1	TRBV4-2	TRBJ1-2	CASSLNYRGVNYGYTF	TGTGCCAGCAGCCTAAATTACAGGGGCGTTAACTATGGCTACACCTTC
many	TRBD1	TRBV12-3/TRBV12-4	TRBJ2-2	CASSPGQGIGELFF	TGTGCCAGCAGTCCGGGACAGGGGATCGGGGAGCTGTTTTTT
-	TRBD2	TRBV10-3	TRBJ2-1	CAISESSGGRDRQFF	TGTGCCATCAGTGAGTCGAGCGGCGGGAGGGATAGGCAGTTCTTC
few	-	TRBV27	TRBJ2-7	CASSLSRAIPSEQYF	TGTGCCAGCAGTTTATCGAGGGCCATCCCAAGCGAGCAGTACTTC
many	TRBD2	TRBV6-2/TRBV6-3	TRBJ2-7	CATRARGGRLHEQYF	TGTGCCACCAGAGCTCGGGGGGGCCGCCTCCACGAGCAGTACTTC
-	TRBD1	TRBV12-3/TRBV12-4	TRBJ1-2	CASSMDREDYTF	TGTGCCAGCTCCATGGACAGGGAGGACTACACCTTC
-	TRBD1	TRBV12-3/TRBV12-4	TRBJ1-2	CASSLGTDYGYTF	TGTGCCAGCAGCTTGGGGACAGACTATGGCTACACCTTC
many	-	TRBV15	TRBJ1-2	CATSRGIGYGYTF	TGTGCCACCAGCAGAGGGATTGGTTATGGCTACACCTTC
-	-	TRBV5-1	TRBJ2-7	CASKRAATYEQYF	TGCGCCAGCAAAAGGGCGGCAACCTACGAGCAGTACTTC
-	TRBD2	TRBV6-1	TRBJ2-5	CATRARPSGGQETQYF	TGTGCCACCAGAGCGCGCCCTAGCGGGGGGCAAGAGACCCAGTACTTC
few	TRBD1	TRBV4-2	TRBJ2-7	CASSHEGQGLHEQYF	TGTGCCAGCAGCCATGAGGGACAGGGGCTCCACGAGCAGTACTTC
-	-	TRBV15	TRBJ2-5	CATSRDPSPPQETQYF	TGTGCCACCAGCAGAGACCCCAGCCCCCCCCAAGAGACCCAGTACTTC
-	-	TRBV7-2	TRBJ2-7	CASSPWLSYEQYF	TGTGCCAGCAGCCCGTGGCTTTCCTACGAGCAGTACTTC
few	TRBD1	TRBV6-1	TRBJ1-5	CASSPGTDSNQPQHF	TGTGCCAGCAGCCCCGGGACAGATAGCAATCAGCCCCAGCATTTT